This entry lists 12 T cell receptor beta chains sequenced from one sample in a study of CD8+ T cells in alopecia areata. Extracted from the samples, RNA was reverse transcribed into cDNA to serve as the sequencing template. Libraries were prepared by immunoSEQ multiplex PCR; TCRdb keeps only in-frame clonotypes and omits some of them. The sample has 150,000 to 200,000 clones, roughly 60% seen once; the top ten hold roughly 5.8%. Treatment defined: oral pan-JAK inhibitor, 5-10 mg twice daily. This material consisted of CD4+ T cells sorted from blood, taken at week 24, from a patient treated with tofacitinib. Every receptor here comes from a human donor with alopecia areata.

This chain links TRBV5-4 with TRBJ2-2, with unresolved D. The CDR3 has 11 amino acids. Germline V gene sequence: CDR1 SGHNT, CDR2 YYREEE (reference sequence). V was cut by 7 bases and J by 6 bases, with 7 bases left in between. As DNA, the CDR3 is TGTGCCAGCGGGCGTCCCGGGGAGCTGTTTTTT. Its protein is CASGRPGELFF.

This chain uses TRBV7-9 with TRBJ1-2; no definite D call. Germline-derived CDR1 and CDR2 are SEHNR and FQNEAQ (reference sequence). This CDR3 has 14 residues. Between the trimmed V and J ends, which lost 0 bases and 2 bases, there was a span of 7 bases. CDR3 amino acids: CASSLALENYGYTF. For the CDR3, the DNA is TGTGCCAGCAGCTTAGCGCTGGAAAACTATGGCTACACCTTC.

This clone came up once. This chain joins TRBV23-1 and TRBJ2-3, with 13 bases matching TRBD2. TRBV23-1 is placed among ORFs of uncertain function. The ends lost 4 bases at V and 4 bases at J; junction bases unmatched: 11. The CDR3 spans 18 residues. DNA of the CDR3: TGCGCCAGCAGTCGCACCCCAACTAGCGGGGGGGCTTCAGATACGCAGTATTTT. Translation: CASSRTPTSGGASDTQYF.

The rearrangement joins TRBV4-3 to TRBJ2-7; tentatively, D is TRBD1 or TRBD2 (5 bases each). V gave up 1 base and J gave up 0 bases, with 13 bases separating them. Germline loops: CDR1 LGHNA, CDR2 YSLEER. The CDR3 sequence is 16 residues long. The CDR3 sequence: CASSQVGVRSSYEQYF. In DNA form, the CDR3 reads TGCGCCAGCAGCCAAGTGGGGGTACGGAGCTCCTACGAGCAGTACTTC.

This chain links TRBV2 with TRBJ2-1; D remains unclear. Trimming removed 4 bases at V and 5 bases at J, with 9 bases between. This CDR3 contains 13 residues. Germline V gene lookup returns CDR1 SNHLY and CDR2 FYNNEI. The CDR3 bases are TGTGCCAGCAGTGTTTACGAACACAATGAGCAGTTCTTC. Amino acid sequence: CASSVYEHNEQFF.

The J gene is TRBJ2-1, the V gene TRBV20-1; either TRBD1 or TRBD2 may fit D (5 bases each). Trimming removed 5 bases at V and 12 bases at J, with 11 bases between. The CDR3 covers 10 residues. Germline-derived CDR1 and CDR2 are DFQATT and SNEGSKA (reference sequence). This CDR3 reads CSAGRDRQFF. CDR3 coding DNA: TGCAGTGCTGGCCGGGACCGGCAGTTCTTC.

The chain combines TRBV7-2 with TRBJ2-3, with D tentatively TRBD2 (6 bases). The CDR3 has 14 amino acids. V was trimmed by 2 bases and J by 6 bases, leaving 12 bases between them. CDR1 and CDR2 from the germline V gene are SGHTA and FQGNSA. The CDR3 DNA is TGTGCCAGCAGCTTAAGACGGGAGTCTGATACGCAGTATTTT. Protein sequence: CASSLRRESDTQYF.

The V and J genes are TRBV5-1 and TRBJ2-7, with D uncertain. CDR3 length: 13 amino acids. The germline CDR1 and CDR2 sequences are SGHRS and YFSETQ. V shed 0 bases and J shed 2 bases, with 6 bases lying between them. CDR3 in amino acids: CASSLAETYEQYF. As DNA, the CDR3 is TGCGCCAGCAGCTTGGCGGAGACCTACGAGCAGTACTTC.

The CDR3 sequence: CASSPITYTDTGELFF. The DNA of the CDR3 is TGTGCCAGCAGCCCCATCACTTATACAGATACCGGGGAGCTGTTTTTT. J is TRBJ2-2 and V is TRBV7-6; D unresolved. Germline V gene data show CDR1 as SGHVS and CDR2 as FNYEAQ. V was shortened by 5 bases and J by 5 bases, with 18 bases between the two germline ends. The CDR3 loop spans 16 amino acids.

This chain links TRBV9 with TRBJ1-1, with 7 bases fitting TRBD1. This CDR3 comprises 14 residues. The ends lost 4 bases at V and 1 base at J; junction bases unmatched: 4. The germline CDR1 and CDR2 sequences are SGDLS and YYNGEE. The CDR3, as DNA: TGTGCCAGCAGCCCCGGGACAGCGAACACTGAAGCTTTCTTT. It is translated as CASSPGTANTEAFF. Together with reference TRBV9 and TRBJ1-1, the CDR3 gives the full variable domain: DSGVTQTPKHLITATGQRVTLRCSPRSGDLSVYWYQQSLDQGLQFLIQYYNGEERAKGNILERFSAQQFPDLHSELNLSSLELGDSALYFCASSPGTANTEAFFGQGTRLTVV.

The CDR3 DNA sequence: TGTGCCAGTAGGACTAGCGGGAGGGCGGCGGATGAGCAGTTCTTC. The encoded protein is CASRTSGRAADEQFF. J is TRBJ2-1 and V is TRBV19, with TRBD2 matching over 14 bases. Per germline, CDR1 LNHDA and CDR2 SQIVND (reference sequence). The CDR3 has 15 residues. V gave up 6 bases and J gave up 8 bases; unmatched junction bases: 6.

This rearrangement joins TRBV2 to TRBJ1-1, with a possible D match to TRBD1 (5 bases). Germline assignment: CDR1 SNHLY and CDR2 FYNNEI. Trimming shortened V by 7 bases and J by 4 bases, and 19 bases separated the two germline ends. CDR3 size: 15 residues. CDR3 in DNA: TGTGCCAGCACTTCGACAGACCCTAGGCTCACTGAAGCTTTCTTT. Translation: CASTSTDPRLTEAFF.